This TCR beta chain was retrieved from a study of cytomegalovirus exposure and HLA in healthy donors. Study-wide results and limits: Later analysis found that TCR beta chains associated with HLA were more clonally expanded than other, equally common chains.

Germline values: CDR1 MGHRA, CDR2 YSYEKL. V lost 0 bases and J lost 3, with 6 bases in between. The CDR3 covers 13 residues. A note on this clone: Its antigen is unidentified.

PCR employed 60 Vbeta and 13 Jbeta primers. TCRdb keeps only in-frame clones here, not all; method: immunoSEQ multiplex PCR. This table has roughly 180,000 clones, roughly 85% appearing once. Sequencing was done on a sample of PBMCs. The clonotype comes from a young man in good health and CMV-seronegative. The J gene is TRBJ2-7, the V gene TRBV4-1; possibly TRBD1 for D (5 bases). The CDR3 is CASSQETVYEQYF. The CDR3 bases are TGCGCCAGCAGCCAAGAGACAGTCTACGAGCAGTACTTC.